These 8 T cell receptor beta chains were sequenced from one sample in a study of OX40 agonist ivuxolimab in advanced cancers. TCRdb's copy holds only in-frame clones and misses some; the assay was immunoSEQ multiplex PCR. This table has tens of thousands of clones, roughly 90% appearing once. Here the sequenced sample was CD4+ or CD8+ T cells sorted from blood, taken in a trial of the OX40 agonist ivuxolimab. All receptors derive from an adult with an advanced solid tumor such as melanoma, head and neck, liver or kidney cancer.

The chain recombines TRBV5-6 with TRBJ2-3; unclear D gene. The CDR3 loop spans 15 amino acids. CDR1 SGHDT and CDR2 YYEEEE come from the germline V gene. V lost 4 bases to trimming and J lost 2 bases, with 14 bases between them. In nucleotides, the CDR3 is TGTGCCAGCAGCACCTCTAGTTCCTACACAGATACGCAGTATTTT. Its protein is CASSTSSSYTDTQYF.

The chain uses TRBV7-6 and TRBJ2-7; D is undetermined. This CDR3 region has 14 residues. The V and J ends lost 1 base and 4 bases respectively, with 11 bases between them. Per the germline V gene, CDR1 is SGHVS and CDR2 is FNYEAQ. This chain's CDR3 is CASSLGGLHYEQYF. The CDR3, as DNA: TGTGCCAGCAGCTTAGGTGGCTTGCATTACGAGCAGTACTTC.

The chain links TRBV7-4 to TRBJ2-7; weak D call: TRBD2 (5 bases). There are 14 residues in the CDR3. V lost 0 bases to trimming and J lost 2 bases, with 8 bases between them. The germline V gene has CDR1 SGHVT and CDR2 SQSDAQ. The CDR3 nucleotides read TGTGCCAGCAGCTTAGCGTCCGGGGCCTACGAGCAGTACTTC. Its translation is CASSLASGAYEQYF.

The chain employs TRBV19 and TRBJ1-2; 8 positions agree with TRBD1. The CDR3 contains 17 residues. Germline values: CDR1 LNHDA, CDR2 SQIVND (reference sequence). V was pared by 4 bases and J by 3 bases, with 13 bases of the junction left unmatched. CDR3 in amino acids: CASSTRDRSRIDYGYTF. In DNA form, the CDR3 reads TGTGCCAGTAGTACACGGGACAGGTCACGGATTGACTATGGCTACACCTTC.

V usage is TRBV4-1 and J usage is TRBJ2-7; possible D gene TRBD1, 5 bases. From germline, CDR1 is MGHRA and CDR2 YSYEKL. The V end was cut by 2 bases, the J end by 0 bases, with 8 bases between. The CDR3 loop spans 14 amino acids. CDR3 nucleotides: TGCGCCAGCAGCCAATCCAGGGTCTCCTACGAGCAGTACTTC. Amino acids: CASSQSRVSYEQYF.

This clone has only one observation. The CDR3 nucleotides are TGTGCCAGCACCTCTGGCCCGGGGCCCCAGCATTTT. This codes for CASTSGPGPQHF. This chain joins TRBV7-9 and TRBJ1-5; D is undetermined. Trimming cost V 7 bases and J 9 bases, with 13 bases left between them. Germline V gene lookup returns CDR1 SEHNR and CDR2 FQNEAQ (reference sequence). The CDR3 is made up of 12 amino acids.

This sequence joins TRBV6-5 and TRBJ1-1; D remains unclear. CDR3 length: 15 amino acids. Germline V lookup: CDR1 MNHEY, CDR2 SVGAGI. Between the trimmed V and J ends, which lost 0 bases and 2 bases, there was a span of 10 bases. CDR3 loop: CASSYSLEINTEAFF. The CDR3 bases are TGTGCCAGCAGTTACTCTTTGGAAATTAACACTGAAGCTTTCTTT.

The chain is built from TRBV28 and TRBJ2-5; D unresolved. In germline, CDR1 is MDHEN, CDR2 SYDVKM. The CDR3 has 15 amino acids. Trimming took off 6 bases at V and 5 bases at J, with 19 bases between the two ends. CDR3 DNA: TGTGCCAGCAGACCTGAGTTTGACTTTGGCGAGACCCAGTACTTC. It yields the protein CASRPEFDFGETQYF.